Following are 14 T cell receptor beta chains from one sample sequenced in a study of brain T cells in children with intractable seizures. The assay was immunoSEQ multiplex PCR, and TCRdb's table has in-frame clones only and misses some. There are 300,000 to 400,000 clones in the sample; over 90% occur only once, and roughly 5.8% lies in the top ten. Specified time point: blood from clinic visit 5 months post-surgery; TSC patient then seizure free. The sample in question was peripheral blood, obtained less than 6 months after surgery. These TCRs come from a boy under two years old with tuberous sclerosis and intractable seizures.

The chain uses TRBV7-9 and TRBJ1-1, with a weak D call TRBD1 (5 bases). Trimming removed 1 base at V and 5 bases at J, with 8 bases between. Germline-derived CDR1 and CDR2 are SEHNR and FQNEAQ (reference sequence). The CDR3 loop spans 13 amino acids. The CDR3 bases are TGTGCCAGCAGCTTAGGCAGGGAGACTGAAGCTTTCTTT. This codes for CASSLGRETEAFF.

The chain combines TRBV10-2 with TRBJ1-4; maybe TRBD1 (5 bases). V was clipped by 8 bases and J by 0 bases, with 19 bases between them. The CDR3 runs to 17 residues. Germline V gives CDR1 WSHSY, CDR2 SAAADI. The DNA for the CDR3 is TGCGCCAGCCCCCGGCTAGGGGCCGTCTCAACTAATGAAAAACTGTTTTTT. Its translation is CASPRLGAVSTNEKLFF.

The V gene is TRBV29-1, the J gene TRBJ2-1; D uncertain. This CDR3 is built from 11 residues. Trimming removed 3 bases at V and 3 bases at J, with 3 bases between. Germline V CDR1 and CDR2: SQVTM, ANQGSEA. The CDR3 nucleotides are TGCAGCGTTGAGGTCTACAATGAGCAGTTCTTC. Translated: CSVEVYNEQFF.

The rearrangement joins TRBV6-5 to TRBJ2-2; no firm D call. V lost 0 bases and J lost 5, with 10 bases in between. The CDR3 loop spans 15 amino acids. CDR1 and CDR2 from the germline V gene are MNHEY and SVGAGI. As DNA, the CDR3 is TGTGCCAGCAGTTACTCGATTGGTAGGACCGGGGAGCTGTTTTTT. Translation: CASSYSIGRTGELFF.

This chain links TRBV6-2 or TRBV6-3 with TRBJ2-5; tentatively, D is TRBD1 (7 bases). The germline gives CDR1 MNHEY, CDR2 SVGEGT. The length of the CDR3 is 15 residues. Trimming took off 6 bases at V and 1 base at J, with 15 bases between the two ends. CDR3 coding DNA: TGTGCCAGCAGCCCCGGAGGGGGCCCCCAAGAGACCCAGTACTTC. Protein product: CASSPGGGPQETQYF.

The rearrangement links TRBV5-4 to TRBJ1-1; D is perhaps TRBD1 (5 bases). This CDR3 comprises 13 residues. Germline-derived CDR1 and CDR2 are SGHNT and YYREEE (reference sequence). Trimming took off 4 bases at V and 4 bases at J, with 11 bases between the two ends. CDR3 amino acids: CASSVTGGTEAFF. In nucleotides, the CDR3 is TGTGCCAGCAGCGTCACGGGGGGCACTGAAGCTTTCTTT.

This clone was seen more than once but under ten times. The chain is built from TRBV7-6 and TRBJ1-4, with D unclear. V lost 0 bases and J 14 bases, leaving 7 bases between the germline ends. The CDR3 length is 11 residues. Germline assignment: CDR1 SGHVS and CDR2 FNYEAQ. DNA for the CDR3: TGTGCCAGCAGCTTAGCAGGGAGGCTGTTTTTT. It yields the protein CASSLAGRLFF. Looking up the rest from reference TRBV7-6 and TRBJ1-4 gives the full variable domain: GAGVSQSPRYKVTKRGQDVALRCDPISGHVSLYWYRQALGQGPEFLTYFNYEAQQDKSGLPNDRFSAERPEGSISTLTIQRTEQRDSAMYRCASSLAGRLFFGSGTQLSVL.

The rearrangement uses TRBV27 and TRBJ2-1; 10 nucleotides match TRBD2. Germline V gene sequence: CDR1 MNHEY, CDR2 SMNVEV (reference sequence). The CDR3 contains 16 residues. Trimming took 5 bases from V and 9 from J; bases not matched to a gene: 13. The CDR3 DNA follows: TGTGCCAGCAGTCCCCAGGGAGCGGGAGGGCCGAGTGAGCAGTTCTTC. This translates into CASSPQGAGGPSEQFF.

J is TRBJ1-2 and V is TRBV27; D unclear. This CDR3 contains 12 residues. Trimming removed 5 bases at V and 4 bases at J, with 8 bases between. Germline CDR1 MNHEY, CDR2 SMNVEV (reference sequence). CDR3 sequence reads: CASSATGYGYTF. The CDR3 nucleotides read TGTGCCAGCAGTGCGACGGGCTATGGCTACACCTTC.

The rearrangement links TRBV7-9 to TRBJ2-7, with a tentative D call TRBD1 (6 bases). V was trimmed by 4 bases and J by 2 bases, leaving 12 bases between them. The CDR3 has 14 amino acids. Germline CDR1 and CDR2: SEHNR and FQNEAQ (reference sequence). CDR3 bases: TGTGCCAGCAGCTCGCAGGGGCGGACCTACGAGCAGTACTTC. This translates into CASSSQGRTYEQYF.

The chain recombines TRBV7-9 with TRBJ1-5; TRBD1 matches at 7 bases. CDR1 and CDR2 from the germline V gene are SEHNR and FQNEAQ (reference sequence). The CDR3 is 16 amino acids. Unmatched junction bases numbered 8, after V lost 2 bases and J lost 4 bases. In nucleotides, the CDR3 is TGTGCCAGCAGCTTATATTTCGGGACAGAGAATCAGCCCCAGCATTTT. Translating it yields CASSLYFGTENQPQHF.

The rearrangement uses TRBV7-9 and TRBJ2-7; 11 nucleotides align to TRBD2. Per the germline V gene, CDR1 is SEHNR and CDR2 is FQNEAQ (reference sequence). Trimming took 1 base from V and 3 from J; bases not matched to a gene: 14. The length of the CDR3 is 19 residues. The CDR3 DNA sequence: TGTGCCAGCAGCTTAGAGGGCGGCGGAAGACTAGCGGGATACTACGAGCAGTACTTC. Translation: CASSLEGGGRLAGYYEQYF.

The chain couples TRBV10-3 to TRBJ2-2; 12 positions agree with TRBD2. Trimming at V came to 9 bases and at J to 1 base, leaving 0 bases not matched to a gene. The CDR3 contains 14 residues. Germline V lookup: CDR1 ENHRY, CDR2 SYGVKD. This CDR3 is CAILAGGNTGELFF. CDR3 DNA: TGTGCCATACTAGCGGGGGGGAACACCGGGGAGCTGTTTTTT.

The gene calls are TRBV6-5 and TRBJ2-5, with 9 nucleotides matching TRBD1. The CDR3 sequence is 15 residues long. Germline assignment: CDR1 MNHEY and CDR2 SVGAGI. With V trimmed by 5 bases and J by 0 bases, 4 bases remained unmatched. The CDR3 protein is CASSPGTGYQETQYF. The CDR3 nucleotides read TGTGCCAGCAGTCCCGGGACAGGGTACCAAGAGACCCAGTACTTC.